This T cell receptor beta chain was obtained from a study of blood T cell repertoires in COVID-19. The data were produced by immunoSEQ multiplex PCR, yet TCRdb's version contains in-frame clones alone and is incomplete. The sample contains around 620,000 clones, 90% of which appear only once. This CDR3 region has 13 residues. Deletions cut 4 bases from V and 2 bases from J, with 9 bases between. Germline V gives CDR1 SGHKS, CDR2 YYEKEE (reference sequence). This clone was seen only a few times. The sequence was obtained from a woman aged 18-29 years with acute or convalescent COVID-19. The material sequenced was peripheral blood. The rearrangement uses TRBV5-5 and TRBJ1-1; maybe TRBD1 (5 bases). CDR3 bases: TGTGCCAGCAGCACGACAGCAAACACTGAAGCTTTCTTT. Residues: CASSTTANTEAFF.